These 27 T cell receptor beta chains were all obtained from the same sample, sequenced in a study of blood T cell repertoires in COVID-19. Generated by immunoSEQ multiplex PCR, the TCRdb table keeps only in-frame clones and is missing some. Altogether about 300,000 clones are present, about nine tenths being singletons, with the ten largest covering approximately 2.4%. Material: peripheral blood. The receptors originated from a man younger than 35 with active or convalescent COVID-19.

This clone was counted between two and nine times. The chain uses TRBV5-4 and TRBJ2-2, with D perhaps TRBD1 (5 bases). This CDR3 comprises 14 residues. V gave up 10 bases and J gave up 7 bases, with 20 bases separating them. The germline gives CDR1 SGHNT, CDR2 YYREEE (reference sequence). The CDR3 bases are TGTGCCGCAGGCAGGGTTGATTGGAACGGGGAGCTGTTTTTT. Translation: CAAGRVDWNGELFF.

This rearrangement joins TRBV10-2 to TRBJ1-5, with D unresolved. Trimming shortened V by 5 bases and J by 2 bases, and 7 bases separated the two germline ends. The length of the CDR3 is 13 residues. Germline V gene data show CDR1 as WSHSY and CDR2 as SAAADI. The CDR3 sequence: CASSYTGNQPQHF. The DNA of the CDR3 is TGCGCCAGCAGTTATACGGGCAATCAGCCCCAGCATTTT.

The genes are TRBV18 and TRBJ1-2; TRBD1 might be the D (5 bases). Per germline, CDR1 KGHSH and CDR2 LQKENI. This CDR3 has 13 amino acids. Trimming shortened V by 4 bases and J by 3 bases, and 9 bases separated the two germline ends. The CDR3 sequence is CASSLDRDYGYTF. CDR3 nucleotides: TGTGCCAGCTCACTAGACAGAGACTATGGCTACACCTTC.

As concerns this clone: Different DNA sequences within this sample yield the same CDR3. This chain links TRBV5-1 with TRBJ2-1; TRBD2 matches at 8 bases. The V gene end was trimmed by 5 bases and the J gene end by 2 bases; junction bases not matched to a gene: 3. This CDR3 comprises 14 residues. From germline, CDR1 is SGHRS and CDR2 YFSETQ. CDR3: CASRAGETYNEQFF. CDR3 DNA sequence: TGCGCCAGCAGAGCGGGAGAAACCTACAATGAGCAGTTCTTC.

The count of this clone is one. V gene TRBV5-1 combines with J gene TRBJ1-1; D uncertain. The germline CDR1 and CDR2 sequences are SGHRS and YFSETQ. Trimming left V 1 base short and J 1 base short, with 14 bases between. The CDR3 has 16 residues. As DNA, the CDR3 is TGCGCCAGCAGCTTGTTGTCCACCGCCAGGAACACTGAAGCTTTCTTT. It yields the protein CASSLLSTARNTEAFF.

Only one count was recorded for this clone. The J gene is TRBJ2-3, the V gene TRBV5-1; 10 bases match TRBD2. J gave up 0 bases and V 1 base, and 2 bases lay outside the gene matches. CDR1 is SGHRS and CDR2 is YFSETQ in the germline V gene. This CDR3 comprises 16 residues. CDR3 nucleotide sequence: TGCGCCAGCAGCTTGAGCGGGGGGGCTAGCACAGATACGCAGTATTTT. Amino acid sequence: CASSLSGGASTDTQYF. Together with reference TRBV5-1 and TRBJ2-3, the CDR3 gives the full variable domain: KAGVTQTPRYLIKTRGQQVTLSCSPISGHRSVSWYQQTPGQGLQFLFEYFSETQRNKGNFPGRFSGRQFSNSRSEMNVSTLELGDSALYLCASSLSGGASTDTQYFGPGTRLTVL.

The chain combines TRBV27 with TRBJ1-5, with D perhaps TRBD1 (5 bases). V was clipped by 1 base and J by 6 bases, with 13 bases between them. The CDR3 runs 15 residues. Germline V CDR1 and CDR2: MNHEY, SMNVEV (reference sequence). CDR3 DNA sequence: TGTGCCAGCAGTTTATTGCCAGGGCAGGGTCAGCCCCAGCATTTT. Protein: CASSLLPGQGQPQHF.

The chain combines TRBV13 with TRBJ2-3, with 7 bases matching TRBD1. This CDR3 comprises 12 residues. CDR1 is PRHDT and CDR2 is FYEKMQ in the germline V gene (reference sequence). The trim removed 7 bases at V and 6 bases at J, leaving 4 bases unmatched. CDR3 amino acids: CASTGDSDTQYF. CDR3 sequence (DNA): TGTGCCAGCACCGGGGACAGCGATACGCAGTATTTT.

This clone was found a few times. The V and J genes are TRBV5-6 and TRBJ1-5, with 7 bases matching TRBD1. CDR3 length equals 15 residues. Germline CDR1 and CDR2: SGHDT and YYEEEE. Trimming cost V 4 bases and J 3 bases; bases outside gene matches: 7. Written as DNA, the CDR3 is TGTGCCAGCAGCGCCGGGACAGAGTACAATCAGCCCCAGCATTTT. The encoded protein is CASSAGTEYNQPQHF.

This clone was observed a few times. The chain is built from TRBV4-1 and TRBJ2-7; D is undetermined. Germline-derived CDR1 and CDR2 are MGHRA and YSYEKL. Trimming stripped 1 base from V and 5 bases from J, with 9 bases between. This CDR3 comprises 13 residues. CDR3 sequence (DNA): TGCGCCAGCAGCCAAGGGTTCCGGGACGAGCAGTACTTC. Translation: CASSQGFRDEQYF.

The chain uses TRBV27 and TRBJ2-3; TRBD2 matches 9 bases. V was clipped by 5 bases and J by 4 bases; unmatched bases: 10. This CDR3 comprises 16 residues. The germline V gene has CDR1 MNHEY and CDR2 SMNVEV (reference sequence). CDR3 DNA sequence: TGTGCCAGCAGTCCAAGTCTAGCGGGAATCGCAGATACGCAGTATTTT. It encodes CASSPSLAGIADTQYF.

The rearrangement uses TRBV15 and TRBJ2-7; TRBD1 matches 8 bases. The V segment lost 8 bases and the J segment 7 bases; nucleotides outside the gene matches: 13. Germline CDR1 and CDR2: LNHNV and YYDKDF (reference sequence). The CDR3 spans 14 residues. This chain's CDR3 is CATGNRGYPKEQYF. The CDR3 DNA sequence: TGTGCCACCGGGAACAGGGGGTACCCCAAAGAGCAGTACTTC.

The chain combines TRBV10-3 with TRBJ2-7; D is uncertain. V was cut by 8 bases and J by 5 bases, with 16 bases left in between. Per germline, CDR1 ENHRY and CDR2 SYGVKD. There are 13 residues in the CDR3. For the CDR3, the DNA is TGTGCCATCGGGCCACCAAGTGCCCACGAGCAGTACTTC. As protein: CAIGPPSAHEQYF.

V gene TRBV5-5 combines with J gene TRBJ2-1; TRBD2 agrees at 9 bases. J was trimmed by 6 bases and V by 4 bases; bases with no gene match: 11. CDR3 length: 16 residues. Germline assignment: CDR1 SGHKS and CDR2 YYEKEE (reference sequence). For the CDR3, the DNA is TGTGCCAGCAGCGCAGCCGGGACTAGCCTCGGCAATGAGCAGTTCTTC. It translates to CASSAAGTSLGNEQFF.

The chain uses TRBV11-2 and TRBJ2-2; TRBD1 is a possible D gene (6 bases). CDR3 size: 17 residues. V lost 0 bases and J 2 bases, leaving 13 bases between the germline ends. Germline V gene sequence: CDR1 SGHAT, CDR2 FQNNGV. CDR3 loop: CASSLDYRTANTGELFF. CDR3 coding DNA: TGTGCCAGCAGCTTAGATTATCGGACAGCCAACACCGGGGAGCTGTTTTTT.

This CDR3 is CASSEDYRGRETQYF. The CDR3 coding sequence is TGTGCCAGCAGTGAAGATTACAGGGGGCGAGAGACCCAGTACTTC. The V and J genes are TRBV6-1 and TRBJ2-5, with TRBD1 matching over 9 bases. CDR3 size: 15 residues. Unmatched junction bases numbered 4, after V lost 1 base and J lost 4 bases. Germline V gene sequence: CDR1 MNHNS, CDR2 SASEGT.

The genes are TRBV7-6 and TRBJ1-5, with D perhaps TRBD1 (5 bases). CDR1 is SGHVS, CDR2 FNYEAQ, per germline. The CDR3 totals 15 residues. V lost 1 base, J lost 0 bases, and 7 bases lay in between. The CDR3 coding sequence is TGTGCCAGCAGCTTAGGACAGTATAGCAATCAGCCCCAGCATTTT. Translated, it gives CASSLGQYSNQPQHF.

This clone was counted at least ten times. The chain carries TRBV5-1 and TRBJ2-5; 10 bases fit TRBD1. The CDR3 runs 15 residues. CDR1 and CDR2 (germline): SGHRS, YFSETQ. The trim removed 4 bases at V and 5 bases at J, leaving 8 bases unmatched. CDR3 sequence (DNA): TGCGCCAGCAGCAGGGACAGGGGCGACGGGGAGACCCAGTACTTC. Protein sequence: CASSRDRGDGETQYF.

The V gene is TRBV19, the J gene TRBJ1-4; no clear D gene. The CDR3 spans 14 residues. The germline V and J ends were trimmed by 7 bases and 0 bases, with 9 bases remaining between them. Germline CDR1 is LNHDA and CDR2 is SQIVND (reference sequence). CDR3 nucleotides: TGTGCCAGTACGGCGACTGCAACTAATGAAAAACTGTTTTTT. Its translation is CASTATATNEKLFF.

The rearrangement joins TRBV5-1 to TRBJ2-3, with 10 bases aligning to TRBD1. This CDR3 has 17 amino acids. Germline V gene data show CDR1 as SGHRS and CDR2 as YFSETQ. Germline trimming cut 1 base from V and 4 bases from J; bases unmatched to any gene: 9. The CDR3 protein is CASSLSKGQGFSDTQYF. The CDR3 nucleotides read TGCGCCAGCAGCTTGAGCAAGGGACAGGGGTTTTCAGATACGCAGTATTTT.

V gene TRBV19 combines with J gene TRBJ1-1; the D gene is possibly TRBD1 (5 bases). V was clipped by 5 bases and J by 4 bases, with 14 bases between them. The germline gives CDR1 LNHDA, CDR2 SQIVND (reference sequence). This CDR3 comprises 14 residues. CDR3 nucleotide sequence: TGTGCCAGTAGTGTCGGGGGGGTTGCCACTGAAGCTTTCTTT. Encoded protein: CASSVGGVATEAFF.

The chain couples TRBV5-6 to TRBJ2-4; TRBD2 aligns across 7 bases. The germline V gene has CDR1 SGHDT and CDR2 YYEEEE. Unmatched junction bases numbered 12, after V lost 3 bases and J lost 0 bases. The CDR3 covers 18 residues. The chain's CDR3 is CASSSGISGMLAKNIQYF. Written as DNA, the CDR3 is TGTGCCAGCAGCTCCGGGATCAGCGGGATGCTAGCCAAAAACATTCAGTACTTC.

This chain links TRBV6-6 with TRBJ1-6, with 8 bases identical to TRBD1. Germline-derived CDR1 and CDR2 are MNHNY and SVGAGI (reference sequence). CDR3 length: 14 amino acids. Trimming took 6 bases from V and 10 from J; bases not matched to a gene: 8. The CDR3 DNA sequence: TGTGCCAGCAGACCTCGGGACAGGAACTCACCCCTCCACTTT. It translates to CASRPRDRNSPLHF.

Written as DNA, the CDR3 is TGTGCCAGCAGCTTTAGGACGCGACGGGGCAATGAGCAGTTCTTC. The encoded protein is CASSFRTRRGNEQFF. The chain couples TRBV5-4 to TRBJ2-1; possible D gene TRBD2, 5 bases. Germline V gives CDR1 SGHNT, CDR2 YYREEE (reference sequence). V dropped 2 bases and J dropped 6 bases, with 15 bases sitting between them. The CDR3 spans 15 residues.

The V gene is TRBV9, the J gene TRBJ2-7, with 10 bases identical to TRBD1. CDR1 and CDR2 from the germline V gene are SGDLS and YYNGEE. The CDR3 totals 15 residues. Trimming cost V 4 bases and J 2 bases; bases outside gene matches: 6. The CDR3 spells CASSRGTGVPYEQYF. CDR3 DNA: TGTGCCAGCAGCCGGGGGACAGGGGTTCCCTACGAGCAGTACTTC.

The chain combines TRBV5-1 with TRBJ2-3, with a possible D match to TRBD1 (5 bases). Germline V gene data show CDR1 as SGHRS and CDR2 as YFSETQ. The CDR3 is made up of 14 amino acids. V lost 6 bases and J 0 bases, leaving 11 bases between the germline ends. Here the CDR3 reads CASMRQTSTDTQYF. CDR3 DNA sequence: TGCGCCAGCATGCGACAGACAAGCACAGATACGCAGTATTTT. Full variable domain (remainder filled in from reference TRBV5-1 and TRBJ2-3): KAGVTQTPRYLIKTRGQQVTLSCSPISGHRSVSWYQQTPGQGLQFLFEYFSETQRNKGNFPGRFSGRQFSNSRSEMNVSTLELGDSALYLCASMRQTSTDTQYFGPGTRLTVL.

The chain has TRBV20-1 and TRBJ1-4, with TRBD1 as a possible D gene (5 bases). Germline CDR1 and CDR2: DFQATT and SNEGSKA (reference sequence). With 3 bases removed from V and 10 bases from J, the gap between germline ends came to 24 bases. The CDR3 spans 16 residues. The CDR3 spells CSASGPVGGSFGKLFF. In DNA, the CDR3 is TGCAGTGCTAGTGGGCCCGTCGGGGGGAGTTTTGGAAAACTGTTTTTT.